This T cell receptor beta chain was captured in a study of tumor-infiltrating lymphocytes in glioblastoma multiforme (dated by TCRdb to the late 2010s). Study-wide context: To test whether intratumoral genomic heterogeneity fosters TIL diversity, the study jointly examined somatic mutations, TIL diversity and immune response activity. Beyond this particular receptor, the publication reports: Only one glioblastoma patient was included in the TCR and somatic mutation analysis, limiting generalizability. Clone frequencies may be distorted by RNA-based TCR sequencing because unequal numbers of TCR transcripts are carried by T cells. T cells were not sorted into functional subsets, and such sorting was noted by the authors as a future improvement.

CDR3 length: 13 amino acids, cysteine to phenylalanine. Only the CDR3 part of the read is kept: 39 bases, read in frame from the first base. CDR1 and CDR2 (SQVTM, ANQGSEA) derive from the germline V gene. As for this clonotype: Its antigen is unknown. One end of the junction varies from germline; a read error may be responsible.

For each of the 9 to 10 tumor samples, the AllPrep DNA/RNA mini kit was used to purify genomic DNA and total RNA simultaneously. All RNA had OD 260/280 ratios above 1.9 and RNA integrity numbers above 6.5. TCRB libraries were constructed from RNA through three rounds of nested multiplex PCR following a modified ARM-PCR protocol with multiple V-beta primers and a C-beta primer. TCRB-specific cDNA was synthesized from around 0.5 ug total RNA with ProtoScript II Reverse Transcriptase and a C-beta primer. For the TCRB libraries, no unique molecular identifiers were described. In the third PCR, barcodes and adapters were added over around 25 cycles using Deep VentR (exo-) polymerase, and bands of 250-500 bp were then gel purified. An Illumina HiSeq 2500 was used to sequence the TCRB libraries with 250 bp paired-end reads. The study's own analysis went as follows. The reads were cleaned with Trimmomatic, merged with FLASH and assigned V, D and J segments with MiGEC before being analyzed in VDJtools. Repertoire diversity was measured using the Shannon-Wiener diversity index, which was calculated with VDJtools. Starting from the raw public reads, TCRdb applied fastp trimming at Q25, assembled clones with MiXCR and retained in-frame beta chains. Rows are combined by CDR3 protein, so each entry shows the most common genes and DNA. The V and J calls shown here were made by TCRdb, not taken from the authors' results. For this sample there are about 10,000 distinct CDR3 sequences; approximately 71% appear just once. The ten largest clones capture less than 50% of the sample.

Sequenced material: brain tumor tissue. The rearrangement joined TRBV29-1 to TRBJ2-7, and TRBD2 aligns with 7 junction nucleotides. This TCR derives from a male donor with glioblastoma. The DNA is as follows: TGCGGCGTCCAAACTAGCGACTCCTACGAACGGTACTTC. The resulting protein is CGVQTSDSYERYF.